This TCR beta chain was profiled in a study of T cell responses to AZD1222 COVID-19 vaccine. Broader study findings: Unmutated regions of variants are reportedly targeted by nearly half of spike-specific TCRs. White British people made up most donors, females outnumbered males, and clonal diversity was possibly underestimated. Two doses of AZD1222 preceded a rise in Spike-specific TCR breadth and depth.

For this clone: Its antigen remains unknown.

Sequenced by immunoSEQ multiplex PCR; TCRdb stores in-frame clones only, minus some. The sample yields approximately 130,000 clones, approximately 90% seen once. The ends were cut back, 6 bases at V and 3 bases at J, with 12 bases in the middle. This CDR3 has 13 residues. Germline V gene lookup returns CDR1 ENHRY and CDR2 SYGVKD. The starting material was peripheral blood, obtained on day 0 of MenACWY control vaccination. The gene calls are TRBV10-3 and TRBJ2-7; TRBD2 is a possible D gene (6 bases). The TCR comes from an adult in good health. The CDR3 loop reads CAIREPGVYEQYF. The CDR3 DNA sequence: TGTGCCATCAGGGAGCCGGGGGTCTACGAGCAGTACTTC.